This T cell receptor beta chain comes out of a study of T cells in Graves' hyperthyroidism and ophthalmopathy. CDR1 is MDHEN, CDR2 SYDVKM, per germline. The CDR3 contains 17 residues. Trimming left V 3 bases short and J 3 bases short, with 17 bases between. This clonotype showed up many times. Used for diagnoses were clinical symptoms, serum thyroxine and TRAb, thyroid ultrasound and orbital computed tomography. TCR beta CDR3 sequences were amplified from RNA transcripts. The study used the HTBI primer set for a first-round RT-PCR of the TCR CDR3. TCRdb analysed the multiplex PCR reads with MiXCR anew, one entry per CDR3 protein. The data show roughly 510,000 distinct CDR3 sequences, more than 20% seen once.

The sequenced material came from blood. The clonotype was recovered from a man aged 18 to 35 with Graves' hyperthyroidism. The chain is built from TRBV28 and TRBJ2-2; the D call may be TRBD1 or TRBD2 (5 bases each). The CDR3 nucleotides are TGTGCCAGCAGTTTCCCCCGGGGAGAAGGGGACACCGGGGAGCTGTTTTTT. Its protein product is CASSFPRGEGDTGELFF.